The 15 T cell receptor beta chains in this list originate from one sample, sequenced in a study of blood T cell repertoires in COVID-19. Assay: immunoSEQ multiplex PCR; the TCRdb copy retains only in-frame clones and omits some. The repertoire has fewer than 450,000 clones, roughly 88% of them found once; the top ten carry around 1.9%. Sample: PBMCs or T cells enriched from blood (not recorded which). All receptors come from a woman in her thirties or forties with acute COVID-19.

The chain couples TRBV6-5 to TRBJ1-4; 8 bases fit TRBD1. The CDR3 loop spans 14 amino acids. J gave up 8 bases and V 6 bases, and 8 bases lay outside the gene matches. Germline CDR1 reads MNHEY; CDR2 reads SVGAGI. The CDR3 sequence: CASRKTGEGEKLFF. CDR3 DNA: TGTGCCAGCAGGAAGACAGGGGAAGGCGAAAAACTGTTTTTT.

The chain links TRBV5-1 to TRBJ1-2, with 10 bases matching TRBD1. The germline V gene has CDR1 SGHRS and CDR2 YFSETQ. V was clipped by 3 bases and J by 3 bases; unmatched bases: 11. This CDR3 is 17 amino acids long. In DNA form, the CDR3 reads TGCGCCAGCAGCTCCCATCGGGGGGGGACAGGGGACTATGGCTACACCTTC. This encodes CASSSHRGGTGDYGYTF.

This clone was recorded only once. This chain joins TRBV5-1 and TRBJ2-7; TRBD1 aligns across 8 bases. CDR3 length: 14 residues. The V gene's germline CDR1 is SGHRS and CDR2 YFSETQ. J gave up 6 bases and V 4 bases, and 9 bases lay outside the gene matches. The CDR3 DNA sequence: TGCGCCAGCAGCCCCCGGGACAGGCGGCTCGAGCAGTACTTC. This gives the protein CASSPRDRRLEQYF.

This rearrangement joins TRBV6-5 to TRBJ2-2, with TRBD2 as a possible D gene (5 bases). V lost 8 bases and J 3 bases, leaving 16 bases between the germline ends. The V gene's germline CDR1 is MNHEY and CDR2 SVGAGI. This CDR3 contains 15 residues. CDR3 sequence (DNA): TGTGCCAGCTGGAGGCGGAGAGACCACACCGGGGAGCTGTTTTTT. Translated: CASWRRRDHTGELFF.

CDR3 sequence reads: CASRGQGLANEQFF. CDR3 DNA: TGTGCCAGCAGAGGACAGGGTCTCGCAAATGAGCAGTTCTTC. J is TRBJ2-1 and V is TRBV6-5, with 8 bases identical to TRBD1. This CDR3 region has 14 residues. Germline assignment: CDR1 MNHEY and CDR2 SVGAGI. The V and J ends lost 6 bases and 7 bases, in that order; junction bases with no gene match: 8.

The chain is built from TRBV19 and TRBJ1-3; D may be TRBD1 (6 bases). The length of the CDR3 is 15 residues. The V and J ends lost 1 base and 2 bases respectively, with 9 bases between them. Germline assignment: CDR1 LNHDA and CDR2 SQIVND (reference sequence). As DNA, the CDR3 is TGTGCCAGTAGTATAGGGCCAGGGGCTGGAAACACCATATATTTT. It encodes CASSIGPGAGNTIYF.

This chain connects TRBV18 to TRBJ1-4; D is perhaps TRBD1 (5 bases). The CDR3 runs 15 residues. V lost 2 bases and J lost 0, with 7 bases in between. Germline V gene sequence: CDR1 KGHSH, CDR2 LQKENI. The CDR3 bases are TGTGCCAGCTCACCAACAGGTCCAACTAATGAAAAACTGTTTTTT. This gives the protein CASSPTGPTNEKLFF.

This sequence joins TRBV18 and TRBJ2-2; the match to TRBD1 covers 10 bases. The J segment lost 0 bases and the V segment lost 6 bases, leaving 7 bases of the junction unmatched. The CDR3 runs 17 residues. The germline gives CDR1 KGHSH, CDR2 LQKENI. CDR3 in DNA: TGTGCCAGCTCGCTCCGGGACAGGGGACCGAACACCGGGGAGCTGTTTTTT. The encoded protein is CASSLRDRGPNTGELFF.

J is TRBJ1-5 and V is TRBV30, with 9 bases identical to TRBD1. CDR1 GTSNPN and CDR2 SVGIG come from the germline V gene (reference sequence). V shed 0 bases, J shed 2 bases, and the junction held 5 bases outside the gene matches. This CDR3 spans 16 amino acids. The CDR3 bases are TGTGCCTGGAGTGTAGACAGGGGGGCGGGCAATCAGCCCCAGCATTTT. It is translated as CAWSVDRGAGNQPQHF.

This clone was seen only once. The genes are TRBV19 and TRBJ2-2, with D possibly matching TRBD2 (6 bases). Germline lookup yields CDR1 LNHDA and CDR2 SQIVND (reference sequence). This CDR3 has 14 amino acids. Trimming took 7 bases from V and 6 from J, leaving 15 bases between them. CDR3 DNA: TGTGCCAGTACCATGCTAGCGAGGTCCGGGGAGCTGTTTTTT. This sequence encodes CASTMLARSGELFF.

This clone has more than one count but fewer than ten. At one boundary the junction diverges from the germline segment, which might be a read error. The DNA for the CDR3 is TGTGCCAGCAGTGACTCCTGGGGCGGGGGTCAGCCCCAGCATTTT. Protein: CASSDSWGGGQPQHF. The chain joins TRBV6-5 to TRBJ1-5; D may be TRBD1 (5 bases). From germline, CDR1 is MNHEY and CDR2 SVGAGI. The CDR3 length is 15 residues.

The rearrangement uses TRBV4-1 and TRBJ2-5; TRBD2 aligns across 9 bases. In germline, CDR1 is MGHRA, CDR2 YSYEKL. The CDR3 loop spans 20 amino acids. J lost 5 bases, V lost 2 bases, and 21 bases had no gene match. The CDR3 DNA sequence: TGCGCCAGCAGCCAACCTTCTAGGCCCTCGGGCGGGGGGGTGGTTGAGACCCAGTACTTC. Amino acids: CASSQPSRPSGGGVVETQYF.

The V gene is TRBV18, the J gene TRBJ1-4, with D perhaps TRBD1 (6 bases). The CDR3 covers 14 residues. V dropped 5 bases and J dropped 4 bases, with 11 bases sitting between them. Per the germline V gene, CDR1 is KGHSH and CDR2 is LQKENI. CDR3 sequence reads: CASSTGQNNEKLFF. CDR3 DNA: TGTGCCAGCTCAACTGGACAGAATAATGAAAAACTGTTTTTT. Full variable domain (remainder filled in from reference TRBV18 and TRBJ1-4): NAGVMQNPRHLVRRRGQEARLRCSPMKGHSHVYWYRQLPEEGLKFMVYLQKENIIDESGMPKERFSAEFPKEGPSILRIQQVVRGDSAAYFCASSTGQNNEKLFFGSGTQLSVL.

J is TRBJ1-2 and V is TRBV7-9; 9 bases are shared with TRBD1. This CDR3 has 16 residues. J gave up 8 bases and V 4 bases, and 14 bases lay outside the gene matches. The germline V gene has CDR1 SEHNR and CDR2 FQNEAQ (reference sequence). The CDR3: CASSSTRPGQGNGYTF. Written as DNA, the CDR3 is TGTGCCAGCAGCTCGACCCGGCCCGGACAGGGGAACGGCTACACCTTC.

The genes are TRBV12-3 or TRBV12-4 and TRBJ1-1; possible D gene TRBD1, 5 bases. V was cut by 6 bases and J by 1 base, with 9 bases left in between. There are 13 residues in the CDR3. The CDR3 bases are TGTGCCAGCAGAACAGGACCGAACACTGAAGCTTTCTTT. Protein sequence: CASRTGPNTEAFF.